The clone carrying this T cell receptor (beta chain) was seen repeatedly, ten times or more. What it recognizes is unknown. Researchers took RNA transcripts and amplified the TCR beta CDR3 regions from them. Primed by the HTBI set, a first-round RT-PCR was run on the TCR CDR3. TCRdb processed the multiplex PCR reads anew with MiXCR; each CDR3 protein has one entry. The top ten hold 9.5% to 13% of the sample, which has some 760,000 distinct CDR3 sequences, around 15% seen once. These data are taken from a study of T cells in Graves' hyperthyroidism and ophthalmopathy. Study-level background: Peripheral blood collection took place at initial diagnosis, before any treatment. Study-wide points: Blood also held most thyroid clonotypes expanded beyond 0.001. The model's output predicted ophthalmopathy at a median of roughly 6.9 months prior to onset.

The CDR3 is 17 amino acids. V shed 1 base and J shed 3 bases, with 15 bases lying between them. Germline CDR1 reads SGHTA; CDR2 reads FQGTGA. The hyperthyroidism was newly diagnosed and had lasted under 2 months; the patients were aged 18 to 65. The chain recombines TRBV7-3 with TRBJ2-2; D gene ambiguous. The sample consisted of blood. The TCR comes from a woman between 18 and 29 years old with Graves' hyperthyroidism. The CDR3 loop is CASSLMGVRTDTGELFF. The DNA of the CDR3 is TGTGCCAGCAGCTTAATGGGTGTTAGAACGGACACCGGGGAGCTGTTTTTT.